These T cell receptor beta chains were read from a single sample in a study of blood T cell repertoires in COVID-19. TCRdb's table, derived via immunoSEQ multiplex PCR, lists solely in-frame clones and lacks some. This table holds roughly 260,000 clones, 65% to 90% found once. Sequenced input: peripheral blood. The receptors originated from a woman older than 75 with active or convalescent COVID-19. CDR3s include the opening cysteine and the closing phenylalanine or tryptophan. The D gene is left open where the match is weak. Size is omitted from some rows. Given values are once, few, many or a class for expanded clones.

j_gene | len | abundance | d_gene | v_gene | CDR3nt | CDR3aa
TRBJ2-6 | 19 | once | TRBD2 | TRBV28 | TGTGCCAGCGGAGGATGGTTTAGCGGGGGGGCGTCTGGGGCCAACGTCCTGACTTTC | CASGGWFSGGASGANVLTF
TRBJ2-7 | 14 | NA | TRBD1 | TRBV5-1 | TGCGCCAGCAGCCGGGACAGCGAAGGGACCGAGCAGTACTTC | CASSRDSEGTEQYF
TRBJ1-5 | 14 | NA | TRBD1 | TRBV19 | TGTGCCAGTAGGACACAGGGGGACCATCAGCCCCAGCATTTT | CASRTQGDHQPQHF
TRBJ2-7 | 18 | NA | TRBD2 | TRBV9 | TGTGCCAGCAGCGTAGTTGGTCTAGCGGGAATTCTTACCTACGAGCAGTACTTC | CASSVVGLAGILTYEQYF
TRBJ2-5 | 15 | NA | TRBD1 | TRBV28 | TGTGCCAGCAGTATCTCGGGACAGGGACGAGAGACCCAGTACTTC | CASSISGQGRETQYF
TRBJ2-7 | 15 | NA | TRBD2 | TRBV27 | TGTGCCAGCAGTTCGTATCCCAGCGGGAGTTACGAGCAGTACTTC | CASSSYPSGSYEQYF
TRBJ2-7 | 15 | NA | NA | TRBV28 | TGTGCCAGCAGCGAACCGCTAGGGAGCTCCTACGAGCAGTACTTC | CASSEPLGSSYEQYF
TRBJ1-5 | 17 | NA | NA | TRBV30 | TGTGCCTGGAGTCTACCTTGGACAGAAAATAGCAATCAGCCCCAGCATTTT | CAWSLPWTENSNQPQHF
TRBJ1-1 | 14 | NA | NA | TRBV2 | TGTGCCAGCAGTGAAAGTTTGACAGTCACTGAAGCTTTCTTT | CASSESLTVTEAFF
TRBJ1-2 | 14 | NA | TRBD1 | TRBV5-6 | TGTGCCAGCAGCTTTCCCGACAGGGTTGATGGCTACACCTTC | CASSFPDRVDGYTF
TRBJ2-7 | 13 | NA | NA | TRBV12-3/TRBV12-4 | TGTGCCAGCAGACAGGGGGGGGAGCGCGAGCAGTACTTC | CASRQGGEREQYF
TRBJ2-5 | 14 | NA | TRBD2 | TRBV7-9 | TGTGCCAGCAGCCCACTAGCGGGAGCAGAGACCCAGTACTTC | CASSPLAGAETQYF
TRBJ2-5 | 16 | NA | TRBD2 | TRBV5-1 | TGCGCCAGCAGCTCTCCGATGGGAGCGGGGGAGGATACCCAGTACTTC | CASSSPMGAGEDTQYF
TRBJ2-1 | 16 | NA | NA | TRBV24-1 | TGTGCCACCAGCCCCAGTGGGGCCCAAGCCTACAATGAGCAGTTCTTC | CATSPSGAQAYNEQFF
TRBJ1-2 | 15 | NA | TRBD1 | TRBV6-5 | TGTGCCAGCAGTTATTCGCCCTTGACAGGGGACGGCTACACCTTC | CASSYSPLTGDGYTF
TRBJ2-5 | 12 | NA | NA | TRBV18 | TGTGCCAGCTCACCGCGGGCAGAGACCCAGTACTTC | CASSPRAETQYF
TRBJ1-2 | 14 | once | NA | TRBV28 | TGTGCCAGCAGTTTATTAACGGGGGTAGAGGGCTACACCTTC | CASSLLTGVEGYTF
TRBJ2-2 | 16 | NA | TRBD1 | TRBV2 | TGTGCCAGCAGCTTAACAGGGGGCGCGAACACCGGGGAGCTGTTTTTT | CASSLTGGANTGELFF
TRBJ2-3 | 15 | NA | NA | TRBV14 | TGTGCCAGCAGCCAATGGCAGGGCGGCGCAGATACGCAGTATTTT | CASSQWQGGADTQYF
TRBJ1-1 | 14 | NA | NA | TRBV6-5 | TGTGCCAGCAGCAGCGACAGCTACCACACTGAAGCTTTCTTT | CASSSDSYHTEAFF
TRBJ2-7 | 14 | NA | NA | TRBV5-5 | TGTGCCAGCAGCTTTCAACAGGGCTCCTACGAGCAGTACTTC | CASSFQQGSYEQYF
TRBJ1-4 | 15 | once | TRBD1 | TRBV28 | TGTGCCAGCAGCGCCTCCGGGACAGGGGTCGAAAAACTGTTTTTT | CASSASGTGVEKLFF
TRBJ2-1 | 14 | NA | NA | TRBV5-1 | TGCGCCAGCAATCTAGGGGGAAATACGAATGAGCAGTTCTTC | CASNLGGNTNEQFF
TRBJ2-1 | 18 | NA | NA | TRBV6-6 | TGTGCCAGCAGTCGAACACAGTCAAGGCGGACGGGCGGGGATGAGCAGTTCTTC | CASSRTQSRRTGGDEQFF
TRBJ2-7 | 14 | NA | NA | TRBV5-4 | TGTGCCAGCAGCTCCCCGAGAGGGGGCTACGAGCAGTACTTC | CASSSPRGGYEQYF
TRBJ1-5 | 17 | NA | NA | TRBV4-2 | TGTGCCAGCAGCCAAGATTGGACAGTGGGTAGCAATCAGCCCCAGCATTTT | CASSQDWTVGSNQPQHF
TRBJ1-2 | 14 | NA | TRBD1 | TRBV19 | TGTGCCAGTAGTATCCCCCGACAGGGCGATGGCTACACCTTC | CASSIPRQGDGYTF
TRBJ2-5 | 14 | NA | TRBD1 | TRBV2 | TGTGCCAGCAGCCGGGACAGGGTGGGAGAGACCCAGTACTTC | CASSRDRVGETQYF
TRBJ2-1 | 15 | NA | TRBD1 | TRBV5-1 | TGCGCCAGCAGCTTCGACAGGGGTCGGAACAATGAGCAGTTCTTC | CASSFDRGRNNEQFF
TRBJ1-4 | 15 | once | TRBD1 | TRBV5-1 | TGCGCCAGCAGCTTGGGGACAGGGGTTTATGAAAAACTGTTTTTT | CASSLGTGVYEKLFF
TRBJ1-5 | 13 | NA | NA | TRBV30 | TGTGCCTGGAGTAGGGGTAGCAATCAGCCCCAGCATTTT | CAWSRGSNQPQHF
TRBJ1-2 | 17 | NA | TRBD1 | TRBV5-1 | TGCGCCAGCAGCTCCGAGCCTGGACAGGGAATAAGATATGGCTACACCTTC | CASSSEPGQGIRYGYTF
TRBJ1-4 | 15 | NA | TRBD1 | TRBV5-1 | TGCGCCAGCAGCTCCGGACAGGGGAAGCAGGAAAAACTGTTTTTT | CASSSGQGKQEKLFF
TRBJ1-2 | 14 | NA | NA | TRBV4-1 | TGCGCCAGCAGCCAAGATCGGCTGAACGGGGGCTACACCTTC | CASSQDRLNGGYTF
TRBJ1-2 | 11 | NA | NA | TRBV6-4 | TGTGCCAGCAGTGGGCAGGGTGGCTACACCTTC | CASSGQGGYTF
TRBJ2-5 | 14 | once | TRBD1 | TRBV3-1/TRBV3-2 | TGTGCCAGCAGCCCGGGGACAGGGGGGGAGACCCAGTACTTC | CASSPGTGGETQYF
TRBJ2-5 | 16 | many | TRBD1 | TRBV4-1 | TGCGCCAGCAGCCAGGTCGGACAGGGGTTAGGGGAGACCCAGTACTTC | CASSQVGQGLGETQYF
TRBJ1-2 | 12 | few | NA | TRBV5-6 | TGTGCCAGCAGCCCTCGTAACTATGGCTACACCTTC | CASSPRNYGYTF
TRBJ2-3 | 15 | NA | TRBD2 | TRBV5-4 | TGTGCCAGCAGCTTTAGCGGGGGCCGCACAGATACGCAGTATTTT | CASSFSGGRTDTQYF